The rows below give T cell receptor beta chains drawn from one sample of a study of human T cells and chemical hapten exposure. Using its own MiXCR run on the RACE reads, TCRdb lists one record per CDR3 protein. The repertoire holds fewer than 200,000 distinct CDR3 sequences, with 25% to 30% as singletons. Material: whole blood, obtained in connection with sensitization to the hapten diphenylcyclopropenone (DPC). Receptors were obtained from a woman in her 30s with alopecia areata. Some clones in this sample may be carry-over from other donors' samples. The CDR3 runs from the conserved cysteine through the conserved F or W. D genes are given only for firm matches.

J gene,D gene,V gene,CDR3 protein
TRBJ1-6,NA,TRBV9,CASSVTTYNSPLHF
TRBJ2-1,TRBD2,TRBV11-3,CASSFASGRSGEQFF
TRBJ1-1,NA,TRBV6-2/TRBV6-3,CASNTRDWNTEAFF
TRBJ2-1,NA,TRBV5-1,CASSPLIHNEQFF
TRBJ2-3,TRBD2,TRBV4-1,CASSQPFQRGTTDTQYF
TRBJ1-6,NA,TRBV2,CASTTGLNDSPLHF
TRBJ2-4,NA,TRBV28,CASSTRGSGDIQYF
TRBJ2-3,NA,TRBV20-1,CSARDGPLPEAQYF
TRBJ1-2,TRBD1,TRBV7-2,CASSYRQGTAYGYTF
TRBJ2-3,TRBD1,TRBV5-1,CASSLARPGQGGGTDTQYF
TRBJ2-4,NA,TRBV28,CASRRASVTSQNIQYF
TRBJ2-7,NA,TRBV29-1,CSVAGSEYEQYF
TRBJ2-7,NA,TRBV3-1,CASSHGAGGYEQYF
TRBJ2-3,NA,TRBV20-1,CSGGLTTDTQYF
TRBJ2-6,TRBD1,TRBV30,CASEGRTGGYSGANVLTF
TRBJ1-1,NA,TRBV28,CASSPINGLGTRNTEAFF
TRBJ1-1,NA,TRBV2,CASSEQGRENTEAFF
TRBJ2-7,TRBD1,TRBV27,CASSSQGAPYEQYF
TRBJ1-1,NA,TRBV7-3,CASRRTVTEAFF
TRBJ1-1,NA,TRBV7-9,CASSLIGGAETEAFF
TRBJ1-6,NA,TRBV6-2/TRBV6-3,CASNHRQSSYNSPLHF
TRBJ2-7,NA,TRBV27,CASSFSRWGNPVEQYF
TRBJ2-5,TRBD1,TRBV28,CASRPTGRETQYF
TRBJ2-3,NA,TRBV28,CASSPDGGMADTQYF
TRBJ2-1,TRBD1,TRBV29-1,CSVDGTGVKFF
TRBJ2-1,NA,TRBV4-3,CASSQDVSPLYNEQFF
TRBJ1-1,NA,TRBV30,CAWSVPGRGGAFF